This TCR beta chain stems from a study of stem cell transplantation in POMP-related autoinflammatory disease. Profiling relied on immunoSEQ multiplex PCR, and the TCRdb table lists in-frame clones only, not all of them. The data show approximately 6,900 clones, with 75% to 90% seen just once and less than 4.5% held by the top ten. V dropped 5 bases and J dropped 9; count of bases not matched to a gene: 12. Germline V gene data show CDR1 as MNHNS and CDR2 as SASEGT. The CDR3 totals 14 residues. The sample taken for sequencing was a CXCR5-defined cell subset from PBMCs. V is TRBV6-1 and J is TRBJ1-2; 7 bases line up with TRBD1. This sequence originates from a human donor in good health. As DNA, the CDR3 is TGTGCCAGCAGTCACATGACAGGGATGGAGAGCTACACCTTC. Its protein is CASSHMTGMESYTF.